This TCR beta chain is from a study of shared clonotypes between healthy human individuals (dated by TCRdb to 2020 to 2022). Background on the whole study: The cohort included a few men and two women between 18 and 49 years of age. For each donor, CD4 naive and CD4 memory were each given three plates, CD8 naive was given two plates, and CD8 memory was given one plate. Each donor's leukapheresis produced roughly between roughly 0.85 and 9.5 billion PBMCs. Different laboratories and diverse techniques were used to prepare libraries and sequence TCR repertoires, to increase sequencing depth and limit assay-specific biases. Blood TCR repertoires of about 5 healthy adults were deeply sequenced to estimate repertoire size and the extent of clonotype sharing between individuals. The research as a whole found: Estimated clonotype richness was generally larger for naive than for memory subsets. The small number of donors limited the genetic and exposure-history diversity represented. Compared with non-shared clonotypes, the clonotypes found in all four sorted-subset donors had higher generation probabilities. Pairwise subsampling indicated that sequencing depth was expected to affect the degree of clonotype sharing among donors. Rarefaction of sorted-subset datasets indicated incomplete sequencing despite the large sequencing depth. Sampling was limited to blood, and TCR repertoires in tissue likely differ from TCR repertoires in blood. When a handful of donors were compared, the shared fraction of clonotypes was about 5% for naive CD4, about 4% for naive CD8, roughly 2.5% for memory CD4, and 0.4% for memory CD8.

Healthy HIV-negative adults with no recently reported acute infections or vaccinations were included as donors. Every donor was a Caucasian adult residing in Nashville, Tennessee, USA. CD4+ T cells were enriched through magnetic negative selection, after which naive cells were positively selected on CD45RA and the remaining negative fraction served as the memory subset. After blood collection by leukapheresis, PBMCs were isolated using Ficoll-Histopaque density gradient centrifugation and then cryopreserved in the vapor phase of liquid nitrogen. Analytical flow cytometry was used to check the purity and quantity of every magnetically sorted T cell population. From each sorted fraction, genomic DNA was isolated and quantified by UV absorbance on a Nanodrop 2000c. Worth noting for this clone: Its binding antigen is unknown. Base qualities were left out, and no much larger clone turns up one base away.

Using the deep immunoSEQ assay, multiplex PCR amplified TCR CDR3 regions from genomic DNA. Extracted genomic DNA from each cell subset was spread evenly across all wells of several immunoSEQ 96-well plates, with each plate serving as a replicate. Each replicate PCR for sorted subsets received 150 to 250 ng genomic DNA, equal to roughly 33,000 T cell genomes. Purified libraries were measured with a Qubit 3.0 fluorometer, size-checked on a Bioanalyzer 2100, and measured again with the KAPA Library Quantification kit. Each immunoSEQ 96-well plate was sequenced on its own single-read 150-cycle Illumina NextSeq 550 flow cell. The paper's data handling went like this. Because the immunoSEQ output included only junctional sequences and no quality scores, the filtering could not be the same as the filtering used for full-length reads. To assign V/J genes and CDR3, sequences were annotated against IMGT germline references using PyIR, a Python wrapper for IgBLAST v1.9. Reads were removed for weak V/J assignments (E-value above 1e-6), missing CDR3, stop codons, out-of-frame junctions, or ambiguous translated residues. A V3J clonotype was defined by an identical inferred V gene, J gene, and CDR3 amino acid sequence. Percentage overlap between repertoires was computed as shared unique clonotypes divided by the size of the smaller repertoire. Three approaches were used to assess repertoire richness: RTK rarefaction, the Chao1 estimator, and Recon v2.1 estimates of unobserved clonotypes. Generation probabilities were computed with OLGA for all TCRbeta clonotypes obtained by the gDNA method from four donors. TCRdb's version of the immuneACCESS table is confined to in-frame rearrangements and falls short of the full clone set. An unresolved V gene accounts for under half of the shortfall where checked; the remainder is of unknown origin. Clone size and V and J calls were adopted from that table, with D and trimming inferred from the DNA. The sample records about 1.1 million clones, 75% to 85% of which are singletons. The top ten hold under 0.8% of the sample.

The CDR3 holds 16 amino acids from the cysteine to the phenylalanine. Here the CDR3 DNA is all that survives: 48 bases in frame from base 1. The V end loses 3 bases and the J end loses 0 bases, and a stretch of 10 bases separates them. CDR1 SGHKS and CDR2 YYEKEE are derived from the germline V gene (reference sequence). The V gene is TRBV5-5 and the J gene is TRBJ2-6, with no confident D gene call. The source of this sequence is a young man in good health. Some clones in this sample may be carry-over from other donors' samples. Sequenced material: memory CD4+ T cells from PBMCs. This sample's cell subset or site label indicates: CD45RA-negative fraction. The sequenced DNA: TGTGCCAGCAGCTCCGACGGAAACTCTGGGGCCAACGTCCTGACTTTC. This codes for CASSSDGNSGANVLTF.